This TCR beta chain was profiled in a study of quantifying T cell responses using KT2 cells. Whole-study context: TCR alpha and beta constant-region primers primed reverse transcription of RNA.

This CDR3 comprises 12 residues. Germline lookup yields CDR1 MNHEY and CDR2 SVGAGI. Trimming shortened V by 8 bases and J by 5 bases, and 12 bases separated the two germline ends. This clonotype was seen repeatedly, ten times or more. No conserved phenylalanine or tryptophan ends this CDR3, so it is likely a read error. Each cDNA got a UMI-containing oligo ligated at its 3' end. An equimolar mix of RC1.1 and RC1.2 primed the beta chain across TRBC1 and TRBC2. TCRdb fed the UMI-ligation and nested PCR reads into MiXCR, producing one record per CDR3 protein. The profile covers tens of thousands of distinct CDR3 sequences, with 9% to 12% appearing a single time and 9.7% taken by the ten largest.

The rearrangement links TRBV6-5 to TRBJ1-1; D unclear. The sequencing sample was made of PBMCs spiked with cells of the T cell clone KT2. The TCR originated in a human donor. The CDR3 nucleotides read TGTGCCAGCGAGGCAGAAGGGACTGAAGCTTTCCTT. This gives the protein CASEAEGTEAFL.